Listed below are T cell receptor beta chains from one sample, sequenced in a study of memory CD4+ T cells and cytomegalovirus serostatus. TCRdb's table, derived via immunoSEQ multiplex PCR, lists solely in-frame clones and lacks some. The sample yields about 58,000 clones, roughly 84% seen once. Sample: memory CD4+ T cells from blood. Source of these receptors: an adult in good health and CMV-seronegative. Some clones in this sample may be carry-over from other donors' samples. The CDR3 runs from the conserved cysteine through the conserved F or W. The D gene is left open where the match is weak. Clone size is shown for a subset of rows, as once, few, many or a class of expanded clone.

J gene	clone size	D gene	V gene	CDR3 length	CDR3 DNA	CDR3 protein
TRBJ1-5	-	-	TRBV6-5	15	TGTGCCAGCAGACTACAGCCTTATAGCAATCAGCCCCAGCATTTT	CASRLQPYSNQPQHF
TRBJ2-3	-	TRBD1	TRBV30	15	TGTGCCTGGAAAAAAAGACAGGGTCCGACAGATACGCAGTATTTT	CAWKKRQGPTDTQYF
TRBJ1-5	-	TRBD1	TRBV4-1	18	TGCGCCAGCAGCCAGGCATACAGGGGAGGAGCTCGTTTATCGCCCCAGCATTTT	CASSQAYRGGARLSPQHF
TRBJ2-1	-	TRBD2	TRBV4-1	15	TGCGCCAGCAGCCATCCTAGCGGGAGCTACAATGAGCAGTTCTTC	CASSHPSGSYNEQFF
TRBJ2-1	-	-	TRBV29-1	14	TGCAGCGCCCAAAGGCAGGTCCGAACAAATGAGCAGTTCTTC	CSAQRQVRTNEQFF
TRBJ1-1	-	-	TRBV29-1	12	TGCAGCGTTGGAGGGGTTGGGACTGAAGCTTTCTTT	CSVGGVGTEAFF
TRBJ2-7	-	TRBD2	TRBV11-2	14	TGTGCCAGCAGCTTGACTAGCGGGACCTACGAGCAGTACTTC	CASSLTSGTYEQYF
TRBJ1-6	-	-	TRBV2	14	TGTGCCAGCAGTGAACCGGCTACAAATTCACCCCTCCACTTT	CASSEPATNSPLHF
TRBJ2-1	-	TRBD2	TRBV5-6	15	TGTGCCAGCAGCTTGGAGGTGACTAGCGGAGATAAGCAGTTCTTC	CASSLEVTSGDKQFF
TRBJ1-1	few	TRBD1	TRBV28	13	TGTGCCAGCAGCCTTTGGGGGGGACAGAAGGCTTTCTTT	CASSLWGGQKAFF
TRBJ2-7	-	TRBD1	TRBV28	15	TGTGCCAGCAGTTCAAGGGACAGTGGGATCTACGAGCAGTACTTC	CASSSRDSGIYEQYF
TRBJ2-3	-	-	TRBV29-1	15	TGCAGCGTTGGGGGATCGTCGGGGCTCACAGATACGCAGTATTTT	CSVGGSSGLTDTQYF
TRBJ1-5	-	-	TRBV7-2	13	TGTGCCAGCAGCTTAGGACAGAATCAGCCCCAGCATTTT	CASSLGQNQPQHF
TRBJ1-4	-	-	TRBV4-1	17	TGCGCCAGCAGCCAAGAGCTACCCCGGGCACCTAATGAAAAACTGTTTTTT	CASSQELPRAPNEKLFF
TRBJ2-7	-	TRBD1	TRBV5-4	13	TGTGCCAGCAGCTTGAACAGGGGCGTCGAGCAGTACTTC	CASSLNRGVEQYF
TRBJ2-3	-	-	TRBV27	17	TGTGCCAGCAGTTTCCTCCGGGACTCAAGGAGCACAGATACGCAGTATTTT	CASSFLRDSRSTDTQYF
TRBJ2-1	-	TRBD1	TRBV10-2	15	TGCGCCAGCAGTGCCGGTGACAGGGTTACCAATGAGCAGTTCTTC	CASSAGDRVTNEQFF
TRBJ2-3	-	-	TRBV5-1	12	TGCGCCAGCAGACTAGTCAAAGATACGCAGTATTTT	CASRLVKDTQYF
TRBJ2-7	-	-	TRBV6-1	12	TGTGCCAGCAGTGAGCGGTGGTACGAGCAGTACTTC	CASSERWYEQYF
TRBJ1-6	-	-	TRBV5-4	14	TGTGCCAGCAGCTTAAAGGGGACCCATTCACCCCTCCACTTT	CASSLKGTHSPLHF
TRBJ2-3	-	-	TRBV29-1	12	TGCAGCGTTGCGGGAGCGGAGGATACGCAGTATTTT	CSVAGAEDTQYF
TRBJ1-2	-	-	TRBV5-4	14	TGTGCCAGCAGCCGACCGGACGGTAACTATGGCTACACCTTC	CASSRPDGNYGYTF
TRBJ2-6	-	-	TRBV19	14	TGTGCCAGTAGTATCCGCTCTGGGGCCAACGTCCTGACTTTC	CASSIRSGANVLTF
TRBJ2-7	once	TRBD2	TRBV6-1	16	TGTGCCAGCAGTGATCCCGGGACTAGCGGGAGTTACGAGCAGTACTTC	CASSDPGTSGSYEQYF
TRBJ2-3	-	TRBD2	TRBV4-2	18	TGTGCCAGCAGCCAAGAACTAGCGGGAGGGCCGGGCACAGATACGCAGTATTTT	CASSQELAGGPGTDTQYF
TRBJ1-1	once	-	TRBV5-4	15	TGTGCCAGCAGCCTCCCCGGGACGGTGAACACTGAAGCTTTCTTT	CASSLPGTVNTEAFF
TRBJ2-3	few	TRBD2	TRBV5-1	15	TGCGCCAGCAGCTTCGGTCTAGCGGAGACAGATACGCAGTATTTT	CASSFGLAETDTQYF
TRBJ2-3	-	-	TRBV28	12	TGTGCCAGCCTGGCCCCGGCAGATACGCAGTATTTT	CASLAPADTQYF
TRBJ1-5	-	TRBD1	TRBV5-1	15	TGCGCCAGCAGCTTGCAGGGACAGGCCAATCAGCCCCAGCATTTT	CASSLQGQANQPQHF
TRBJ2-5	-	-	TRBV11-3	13	TGTGCCAGCAGCTTCCCTCTAGAAGAGACCCAGTACTTC	CASSFPLEETQYF
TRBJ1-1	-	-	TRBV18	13	TGTGCCAGCTCACCATCTGGGAACACTGAAGCTTTCTTT	CASSPSGNTEAFF
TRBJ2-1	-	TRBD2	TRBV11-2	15	TGTGCCAGCAGACGTCCGGGACTAACCTCCAATGAGCAGTTCTTC	CASRRPGLTSNEQFF
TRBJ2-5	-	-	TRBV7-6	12	TGTGCCAGCAGCTCTAGCGTGGAGACCCAGTACTTC	CASSSSVETQYF
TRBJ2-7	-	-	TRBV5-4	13	TGTGCCAGCAGCGCCGGACATTCCAACGAGCAGTACTTC	CASSAGHSNEQYF
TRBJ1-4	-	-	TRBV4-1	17	TGCGCCAGCAGCCAAGAAGTCGTAGGGGTATTTCATGAAAAACTGTTTTTT	CASSQEVVGVFHEKLFF
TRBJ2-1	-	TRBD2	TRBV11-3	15	TGTGCCAGCAGCCGTTCTAGCGGGATGTACAATGAGCAGTTCTTC	CASSRSSGMYNEQFF